This is a list of T cell receptor beta chains from one sample in a study of CD4 T cells in relation to SARS-CoV-2 and coronaviruses. Only in-frame clones appear in the TCRdb table, and some are missing; sequencing was by immunoSEQ multiplex PCR. The sample lists approximately 11,000 clones, about nine tenths occurring once. Input material: naive CD4+ T cells from PBMCs. The receptors come from an adult with COVID-19. The CDR3 runs from the conserved cysteine through the conserved F or W. A D gene is named only where the DNA matches it firmly. The size entry is marked missing in some rows and otherwise reads once, few, many or a size class.

TRBJ2-7	.	once	TRBV4-1	TGCGCCAGCAGCCAAGTACAGCTCTACGAGCAGTACTTC	CASSQVQLYEQYF
TRBJ1-4	.	.	TRBV2	TGTGCCAGCAGTGAAAGGAAGGTAGCCGAAAAACTGTTTTTT	CASSERKVAEKLFF
TRBJ2-3	.	.	TRBV20-1	TGCAGTGCTAGTACGACAGATACGCAGTATTTT	CSASTTDTQYF
TRBJ1-5	.	.	TRBV12-3/TRBV12-4	TGTGCCAGCAGTTTCGGCCAGGATCAGCCCCAGCATTTT	CASSFGQDQPQHF
TRBJ2-3	.	.	TRBV19	TGTGCCAGTACCGCCAGGTTTAGCACAGATACGCAGTATTTT	CASTARFSTDTQYF
TRBJ1-1	.	.	TRBV9	TGTGCCAGCAGCGTAGCATGGGCGTCTGAAGCTTTCTTT	CASSVAWASEAFF
TRBJ1-1	.	.	TRBV28	TGTGCCAGCAACGTAGCTCTGGGTTTTAACTCTGAAGCTTTCTTT	CASNVALGFNSEAFF
TRBJ2-7	.	.	TRBV6-5	TGTGCCAGCAGTTACTCGCCAGTAACAACCTACGAGCAGTACTTC	CASSYSPVTTYEQYF
TRBJ1-5	.	.	TRBV28	TGTGCCAGCAGTTTATCTGGTCAGCCCCAGCATTTT	CASSLSGQPQHF
TRBJ1-4	.	.	TRBV5-1	TGCGCCAGCAGCTTGGGAACCGGGTCGGGGTATGAAAAACTGTTTTTT	CASSLGTGSGYEKLFF
TRBJ1-6	.	.	TRBV27	TGTGCCAGCAAGCCAGGGACCGGAAATTCACCCCTCCACTTT	CASKPGTGNSPLHF
TRBJ1-2	.	.	TRBV6-1	TGTGCCAGCAGCCCAGGGACTGCCTCCTATGGCTACACCTTC	CASSPGTASYGYTF
TRBJ2-7	.	.	TRBV14	TGTGCCAGCAGCCAAGGATCAGGGCTCTCCTACGAGCAGTACTTC	CASSQGSGLSYEQYF
TRBJ2-7	.	.	TRBV7-2	TGTGCCAGCAGCTTACTTATGGGGAACGAGCAGTACTTC	CASSLLMGNEQYF
TRBJ1-2	.	.	TRBV28	TGTGCCAGCAGTTTAGCCCCTATAGTTGGCGTCGTTTCGGGCTACACCTTC	CASSLAPIVGVVSGYTF
TRBJ1-2	.	few	TRBV5-4	TGTGCCAGCAGCTTTGGTTTGAATAACTATGGCTACACCTTC	CASSFGLNNYGYTF
TRBJ2-7	.	.	TRBV5-4	TGTGCCAGCAGCTTAGGCCAGGACTACGAGCAGTACTTC	CASSLGQDYEQYF
TRBJ2-7	TRBD1	.	TRBV19	TGTGCCAGTAGTCATACCGGGACAGGGACCTACGAGCAGTACTTC	CASSHTGTGTYEQYF
TRBJ2-1	.	.	TRBV20-1	TGCAGTGCTACGAGGGGTGAGCAGTTCTTC	CSATRGEQFF
TRBJ2-7	.	.	TRBV6-5	TGTGCCAGCAGACCTCGGCCCGTTAGCTCCTACGAGCAGTACTTC	CASRPRPVSSYEQYF
TRBJ2-5	TRBD1	.	TRBV6-6	TGTGCCAGCAGTTACGGGACAGGGGGCCAAGAGACCCAGTACTTC	CASSYGTGGQETQYF
TRBJ1-5	TRBD1	.	TRBV24-1	TGTGCCACCAGTGACTCGACAGGGGGCACTCAGCCCCAGCATTTT	CATSDSTGGTQPQHF
TRBJ1-2	TRBD1	.	TRBV3-1/TRBV3-2	TGTGCCAGCAGCCCCGACAGGGGCGTTGATGGCTACACCTTC	CASSPDRGVDGYTF
TRBJ1-1	.	once	TRBV6-5	TGTGCCAGCAGTCGGACAGCTCCTAGAGAAGCTTTCTTT	CASSRTAPREAFF
TRBJ2-3	.	.	TRBV3-1/TRBV3-2	TGTGCCAGCAGCCAAGACGCGGTCACAGATACGCAGTATTTT	CASSQDAVTDTQYF
TRBJ2-5	.	.	TRBV5-4	TGTGCCAGCAGCTTAGGAGGAGGGGCTAATCAAGAGACCCAGTACTTC	CASSLGGGANQETQYF
TRBJ2-3	.	.	TRBV9	TGTGCCAGCAGCGTATTAAGCGGGTCTAGCACAGATACGCAGTATTTT	CASSVLSGSSTDTQYF
TRBJ2-3	.	.	TRBV9	TGTGCCAGCAGCCCAGGGATAGCGGTACGCACAGATACGCAGTATTTT	CASSPGIAVRTDTQYF
TRBJ2-2	TRBD2	.	TRBV3-1/TRBV3-2	TGTGCCAGCAGCCAGATAGCGGGGGGGGACACCGGGGAGCTGTTTTTT	CASSQIAGGDTGELFF
TRBJ1-1	TRBD1	.	TRBV3-1/TRBV3-2	TGTGCCAGCAGCCCCGGACAGGGGGCAAGTACTGAAGCTTTCTTT	CASSPGQGASTEAFF
TRBJ1-1	TRBD1	.	TRBV11-3	TGTGCCAGCAGCTTCCGGACAGGGGCGAACACTGAAGCTTTCTTT	CASSFRTGANTEAFF
TRBJ2-4	.	few	TRBV7-2	TGTGCCAGCAGCCTATTGGTAGCCAAAAACATTCAGTACTTC	CASSLLVAKNIQYF
TRBJ1-3	TRBD1	.	TRBV6-5	TGTGCCAGCAGATCGACAGGGACTGGAAACACCATATATTTT	CASRSTGTGNTIYF
TRBJ2-7	.	.	TRBV11-3	TGTGCCAGCAGCTTAGATCAGGGCACCTACGAGCAGTACTTC	CASSLDQGTYEQYF
TRBJ1-1	TRBD1	.	TRBV28	TGTGCCAGCCCCGGCGGGCAGGGGGGAATGAACACTGAAGCTTTCTTT	CASPGGQGGMNTEAFF
TRBJ1-6	.	.	TRBV6-4	TGTGCCAGCAGTGACCATGGGGGCGCGAATTCACCCCTCCACTTT	CASSDHGGANSPLHF
TRBJ2-1	.	.	TRBV7-9	TGTGCCAGCACGCGGACGAGCGGTTTCAATGAGCAGTTCTTC	CASTRTSGFNEQFF
TRBJ2-1	TRBD1	.	TRBV18	TGTGCCAGCTCACCAGGGACAGGGGACGTAGTATTGCAGTTCTTC	CASSPGTGDVVLQFF
TRBJ2-5	TRBD2	.	TRBV9	TGTGCCAGCACCCTGGGGGCGGGGGGCCCCCACCAAGAGACCCAGTACTTC	CASTLGAGGPHQETQYF
TRBJ2-1	.	.	TRBV6-2/TRBV6-3	TGTGCCAGCAGTTACTCTCAGACCGGGAATGAGCAGTTCTTC	CASSYSQTGNEQFF
TRBJ1-2	.	.	TRBV7-8	TGTGCCAGCAGCTCGACGAGCGAAGGTGGCTACACCTTC	CASSSTSEGGYTF
TRBJ1-3	TRBD1	.	TRBV3-1/TRBV3-2	TGTGCCAGCAGCCAACGAAGGACAGGATCCTCTGGAAACACCATATATTTT	CASSQRRTGSSGNTIYF
TRBJ2-7	.	.	TRBV4-3	TGCGCCAGCAGCCAAGGGGAAGGACCGTACGAGCAGTACTTC	CASSQGEGPYEQYF
TRBJ2-5	.	.	TRBV5-1	TGCGCCAGCAGCTTTCCTCGGACCGGGGGAGGAGAGACCCAGTACTTC	CASSFPRTGGGETQYF
TRBJ2-5	.	.	TRBV7-2	TGTGCCAGCAGCTCCACCGGCCGCCTAGAGACCCAGTACTTC	CASSSTGRLETQYF
TRBJ2-1	.	.	TRBV3-1/TRBV3-2	TGTGCCAGCAGCCCCAATCCCGGGCCGGACTACAATGAGCAGTTCTTC	CASSPNPGPDYNEQFF